This T cell receptor beta chain appears in the sequencing data of a study of CD8+ T cells in alopecia areata. Whole-study context: Tofacitinib therapy took 6 to 18 months; 6 months off drug came after. Findings of the study overall: TCR sharing across patients was less clear than in mice, possibly HLA-related.

The CDR3 covers 15 residues. Germline V lookup: CDR1 ENHRY, CDR2 SYGVKD. With 2 bases removed from V and 5 bases from J, the gap between germline ends came to 15 bases. Reverse transcription of extracted RNA yielded cDNA, which provided the sequencing template. Profiled with immunoSEQ multiplex PCR; TCRdb holds only in-frame clones, not every one. The sample contains around 100,000 clones, 41% of which appear only once. Punch biopsies of lesional scalp, plus peripheral blood, were taken from alopecia areata patients. Cell sorting was applied to PBMCs, and CD4+ and CD8+ T cells were collected. As regards this clone: Its antigen is currently unknown.

This sequence joins TRBV10-3 and TRBJ2-5; maybe TRBD2 (5 bases). Sequencing used CD4+ T cells sorted from blood. This clonotype originated in a human donor with alopecia areata. The CDR3 loop is CAISEAGRSGETQYF. The CDR3 nucleotides read TGTGCCATCAGTGAGGCGGGCCGGTCCGGGGAGACCCAGTACTTC.